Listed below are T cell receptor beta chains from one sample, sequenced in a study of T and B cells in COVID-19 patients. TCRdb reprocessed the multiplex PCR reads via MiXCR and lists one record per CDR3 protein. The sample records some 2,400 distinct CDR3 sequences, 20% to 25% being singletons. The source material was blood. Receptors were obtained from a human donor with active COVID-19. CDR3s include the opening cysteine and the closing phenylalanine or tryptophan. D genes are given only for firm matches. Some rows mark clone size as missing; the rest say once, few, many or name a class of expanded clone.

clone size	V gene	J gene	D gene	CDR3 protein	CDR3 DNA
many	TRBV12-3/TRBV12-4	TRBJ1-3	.	CASSLEGGNTIYF	TGTGCCAGCAGTCTTGAGGGGGGAAACACCATATATTTT
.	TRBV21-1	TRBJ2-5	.	CAIDMTAGGPYQETQYF	TGTGCCATCGACATGACAGCGGGAGGACCTTATCAAGAGACCCAGTACTTC
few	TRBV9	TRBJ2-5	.	CASSVEPGVKTQYF	TGTGCCAGCAGCGTAGAACCGGGAGTGAAGACCCAGTACTTC
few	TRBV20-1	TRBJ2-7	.	CSAHSYYEQYF	TGCAGTGCCCACTCATACTACGAGCAGTACTTC
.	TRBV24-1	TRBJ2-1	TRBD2	CATSDSGRPVEQFF	TGTGCCACCAGTGATAGCGGGAGGCCTGTGGAGCAGTTCTTC
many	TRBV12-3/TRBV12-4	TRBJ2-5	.	CASSLGEFETQYF	TGTGCCAGCAGTTTGGGGGAGTTTGAGACCCAGTACTTC
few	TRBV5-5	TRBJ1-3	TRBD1	CASSGQGARGNTIYF	TGTGCCAGCAGCGGACAGGGGGCGCGAGGAAACACCATATATTTT
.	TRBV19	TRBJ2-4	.	CASSIGASRNIQYF	TGTGCCAGTAGTATAGGGGCTTCCCGAAACATTCAGTACTTC
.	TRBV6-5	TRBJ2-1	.	CASRRSSSPTVGFF	TGTGCCAGCAGACGCTCTTCCAGCCCTACGGTGGGGTTCTTC
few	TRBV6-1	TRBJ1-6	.	CASSALPGRTLSPLHF	TGTGCCAGCAGTGCTTTGCCCGGACGGACTTTATCACCCCTCCACTTT
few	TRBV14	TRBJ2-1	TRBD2	CASSQDRWGRDEQFF	TGTGCCAGCAGCCAAGATCGCTGGGGGAGGGATGAGCAGTTCTTC
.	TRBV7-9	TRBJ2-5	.	CASSPALGTETQYF	TGTGCCAGCAGCCCCGCTTTGGGGACGGAGACCCAGTACTTC
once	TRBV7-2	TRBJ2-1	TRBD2	CASRTSGSAPHEQFF	TGTGCCAGCAGAACTAGCGGGTCTGCTCCCCATGAGCAGTTCTTC
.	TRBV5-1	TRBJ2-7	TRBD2	CASSLGTSGSYEQYF	TGCGCCAGCAGCCTAGGGACTAGCGGGTCCTACGAGCAGTACTTC
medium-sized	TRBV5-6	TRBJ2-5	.	CASSFWLHETQYF	TGTGCCAGCAGCTTTTGGTTACACGAGACCCAGTACTTC
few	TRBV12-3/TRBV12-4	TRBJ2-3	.	CASSFNGADSTDTQYF	TGTGCCAGCAGTTTTAACGGGGCTGATAGCACAGATACGCAGTATTTT
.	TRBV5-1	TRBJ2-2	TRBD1	CASSATGGTGELFF	TGCGCCAGCAGCGCGACAGGGGGGACCGGGGAGCTGTTTTTT
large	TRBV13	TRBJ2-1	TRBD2	CASSLNREGYNEQFF	TGTGCCAGCAGCTTAAACCGGGAGGGCTACAATGAGCAGTTCTTC
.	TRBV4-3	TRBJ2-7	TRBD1	CASSQDGQVAYEQYF	TGTGCCAGCAGCCAAGACGGACAGGTGGCCTACGAGCAGTACTTC
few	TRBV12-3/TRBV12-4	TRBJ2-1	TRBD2	CASSRGTSGRMDEQFF	TGTGCCAGCAGTCGCGGGACTAGCGGGAGAATGGATGAGCAGTTCTTC
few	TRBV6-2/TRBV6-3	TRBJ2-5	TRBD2	CASSSPTSRETQYF	TGTGCCAGCAGTTCCCCGACTAGCCGAGAGACCCAGTACTTC
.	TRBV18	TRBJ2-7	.	CASSPVVGAGYHYEQYF	TGTGCCAGCTCACCAGTCGTCGGGGCAGGGTACCACTACGAGCAGTACTTC
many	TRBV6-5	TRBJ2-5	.	CASRAYTGGETQYF	TGTGCCAGCAGGGCTTACACGGGTGGGGAGACCCAGTACTTC
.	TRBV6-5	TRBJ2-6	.	CASRTGTGANVLTF	TGTGCCAGCAGAACAGGGACTGGGGCCAACGTCCTGACTTTC
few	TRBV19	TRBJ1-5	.	CASSIGVGRDSNQPQHF	TGTGCCAGTAGTATCGGTGTGGGCAGGGATAGCAATCAGCCCCAGCATTTT
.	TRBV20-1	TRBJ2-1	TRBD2	CSAGGLAGSSYNEQFF	TGCAGTGCCGGAGGACTAGCGGGAAGCTCCTACAATGAGCAGTTCTTC